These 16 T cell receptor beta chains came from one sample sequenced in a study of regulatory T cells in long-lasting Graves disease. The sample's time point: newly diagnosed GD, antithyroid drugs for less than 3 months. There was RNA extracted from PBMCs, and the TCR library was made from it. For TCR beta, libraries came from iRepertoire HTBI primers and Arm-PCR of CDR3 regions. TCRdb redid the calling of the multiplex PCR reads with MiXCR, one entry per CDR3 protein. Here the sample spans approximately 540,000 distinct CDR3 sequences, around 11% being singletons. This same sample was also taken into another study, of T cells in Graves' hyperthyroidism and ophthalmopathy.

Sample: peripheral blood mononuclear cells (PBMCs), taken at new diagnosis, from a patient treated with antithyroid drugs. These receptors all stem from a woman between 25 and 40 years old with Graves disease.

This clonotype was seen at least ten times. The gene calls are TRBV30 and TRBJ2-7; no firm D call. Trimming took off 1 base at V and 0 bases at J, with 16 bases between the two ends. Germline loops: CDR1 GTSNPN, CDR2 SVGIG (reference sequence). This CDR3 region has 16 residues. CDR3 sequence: CAWSALGAKSSYEQYF. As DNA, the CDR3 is TGTGCCTGGAGTGCTTTAGGAGCGAAAAGCTCCTACGAGCAGTACTTC.

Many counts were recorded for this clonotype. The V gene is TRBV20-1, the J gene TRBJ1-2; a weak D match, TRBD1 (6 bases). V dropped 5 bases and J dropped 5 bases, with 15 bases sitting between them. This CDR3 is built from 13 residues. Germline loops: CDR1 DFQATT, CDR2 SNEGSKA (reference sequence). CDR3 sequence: CSAPDSRDYGYTF. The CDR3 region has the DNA TGCAGTGCTCCGGACAGCCGAGATTATGGCTACACCTTC.

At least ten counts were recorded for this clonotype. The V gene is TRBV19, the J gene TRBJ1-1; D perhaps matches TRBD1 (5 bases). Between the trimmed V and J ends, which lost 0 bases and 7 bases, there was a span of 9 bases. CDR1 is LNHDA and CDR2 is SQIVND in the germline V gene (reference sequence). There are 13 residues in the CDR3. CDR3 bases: TGTGCCAGTAGTATAGAGGGGGTCTTTGAAGCTTTCTTT. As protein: CASSIEGVFEAFF.

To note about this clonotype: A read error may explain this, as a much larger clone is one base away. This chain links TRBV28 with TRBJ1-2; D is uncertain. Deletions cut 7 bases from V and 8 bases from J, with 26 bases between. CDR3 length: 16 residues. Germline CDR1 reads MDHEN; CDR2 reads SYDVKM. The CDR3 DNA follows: TGTGCCAGCATTAAGACTATGAGCTTTCGTTCCGCCGGCTACACCTTC. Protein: CASIKTMSFRSAGYTF.

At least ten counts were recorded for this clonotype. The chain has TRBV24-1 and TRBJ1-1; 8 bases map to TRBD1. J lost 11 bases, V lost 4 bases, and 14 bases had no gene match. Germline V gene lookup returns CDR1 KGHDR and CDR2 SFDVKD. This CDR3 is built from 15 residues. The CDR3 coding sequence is TGTGCCACCAGTGACTCTTCTAGGACAGGGCAGGTGGCTTTCTTT. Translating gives CATSDSSRTGQVAFF.

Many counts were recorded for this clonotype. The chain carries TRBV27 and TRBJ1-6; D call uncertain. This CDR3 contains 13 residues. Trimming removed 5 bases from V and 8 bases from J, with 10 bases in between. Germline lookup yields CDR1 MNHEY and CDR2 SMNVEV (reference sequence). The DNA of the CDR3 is TGTGCCAGCAGTCTCCGAGTGGATTCACCCCTCCACTTT. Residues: CASSLRVDSPLHF.

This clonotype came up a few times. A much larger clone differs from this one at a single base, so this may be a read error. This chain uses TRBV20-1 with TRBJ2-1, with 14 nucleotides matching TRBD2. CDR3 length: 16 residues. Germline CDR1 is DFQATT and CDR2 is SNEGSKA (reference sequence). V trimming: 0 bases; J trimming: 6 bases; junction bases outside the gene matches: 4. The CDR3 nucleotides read TGCAGTGCTAGAGATCCAGGACTAGCGGGAGGCAATGAGCAGTTCTTC. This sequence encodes CSARDPGLAGGNEQFF.

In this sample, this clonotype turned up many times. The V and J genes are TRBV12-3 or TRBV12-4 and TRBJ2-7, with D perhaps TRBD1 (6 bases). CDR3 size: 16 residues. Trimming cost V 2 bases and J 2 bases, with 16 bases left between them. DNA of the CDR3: TGTGCCAGCAGTTTATTCGGCGGGCAGGGGCCCTACGAGCAGTACTTC. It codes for CASSLFGGQGPYEQYF.

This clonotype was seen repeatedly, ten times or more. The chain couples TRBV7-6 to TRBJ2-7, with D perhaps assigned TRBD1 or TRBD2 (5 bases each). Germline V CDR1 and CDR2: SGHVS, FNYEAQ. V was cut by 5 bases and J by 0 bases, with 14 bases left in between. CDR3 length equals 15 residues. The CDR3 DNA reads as TGTGCCAGCAGCGAGGGGAGCTGGAGCTCCTACGAGCAGTACTTC. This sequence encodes CASSEGSWSSYEQYF.

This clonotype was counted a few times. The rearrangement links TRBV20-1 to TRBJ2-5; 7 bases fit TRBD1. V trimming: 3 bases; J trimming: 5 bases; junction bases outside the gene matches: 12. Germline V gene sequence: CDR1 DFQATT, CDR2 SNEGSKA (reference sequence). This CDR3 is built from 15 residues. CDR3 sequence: CSARTGPIVGETQYF. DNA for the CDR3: TGCAGTGCTAGGACAGGGCCTATCGTGGGGGAGACCCAGTACTTC.

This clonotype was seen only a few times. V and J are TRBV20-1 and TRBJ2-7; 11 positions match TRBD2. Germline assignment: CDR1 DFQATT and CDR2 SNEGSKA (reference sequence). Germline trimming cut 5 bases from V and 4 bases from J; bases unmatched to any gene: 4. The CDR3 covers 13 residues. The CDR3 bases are TGCAGTGCTCTGGGACTAGCGGTTTACGAGCAGTACTTC. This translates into CSALGLAVYEQYF.

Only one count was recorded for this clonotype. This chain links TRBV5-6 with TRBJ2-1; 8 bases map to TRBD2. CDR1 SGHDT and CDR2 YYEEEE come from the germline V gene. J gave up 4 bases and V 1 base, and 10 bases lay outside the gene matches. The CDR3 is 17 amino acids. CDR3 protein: CASSLPLAGPAYNEQFF. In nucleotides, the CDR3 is TGTGCCAGCAGCTTGCCCTTAGCGGGGCCGGCATACAATGAGCAGTTCTTC.

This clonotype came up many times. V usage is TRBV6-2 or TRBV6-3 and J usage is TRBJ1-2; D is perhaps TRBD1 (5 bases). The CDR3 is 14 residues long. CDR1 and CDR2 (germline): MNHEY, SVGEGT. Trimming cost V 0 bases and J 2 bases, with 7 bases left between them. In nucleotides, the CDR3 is TGTGCCAGCAGTTACTCGGGGCAGAACTATGGCTACACCTTC. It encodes CASSYSGQNYGYTF.

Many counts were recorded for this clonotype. CDR3 sequence reads: CASSYGEPNNYGYTF. CDR3 nucleotide sequence: TGTGCCAGCAGTTACGGGGAGCCAAATAACTATGGCTACACCTTC. J is TRBJ1-2 and V is TRBV6-2 or TRBV6-3; no clear D. Trimming left V 2 bases short and J 1 base short, with 11 bases between. Germline CDR1 is MNHEY and CDR2 is SVGEGT. This CDR3 is 15 amino acids long.

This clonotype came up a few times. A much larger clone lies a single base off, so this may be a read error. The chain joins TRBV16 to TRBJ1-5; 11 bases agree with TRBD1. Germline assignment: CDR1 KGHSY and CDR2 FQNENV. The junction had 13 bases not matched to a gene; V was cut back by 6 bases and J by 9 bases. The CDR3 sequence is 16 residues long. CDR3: CASSYKLDRGLWPQHF. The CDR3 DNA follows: TGTGCCAGCAGTTACAAATTGGACAGGGGGCTCTGGCCCCAGCATTTT.

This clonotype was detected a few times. The CDR3 region has the DNA TGTGCCATCCGGGACCCAACTAATGAAAAACTGTTTTTT. This translates into CAIRDPTNEKLFF. The chain joins TRBV10-3 to TRBJ1-4; a possible D gene is TRBD1 (5 bases). The CDR3 loop spans 13 amino acids. Trimming removed 8 bases at V and 0 bases at J, with 7 bases between. Germline CDR1 is ENHRY and CDR2 is SYGVKD.